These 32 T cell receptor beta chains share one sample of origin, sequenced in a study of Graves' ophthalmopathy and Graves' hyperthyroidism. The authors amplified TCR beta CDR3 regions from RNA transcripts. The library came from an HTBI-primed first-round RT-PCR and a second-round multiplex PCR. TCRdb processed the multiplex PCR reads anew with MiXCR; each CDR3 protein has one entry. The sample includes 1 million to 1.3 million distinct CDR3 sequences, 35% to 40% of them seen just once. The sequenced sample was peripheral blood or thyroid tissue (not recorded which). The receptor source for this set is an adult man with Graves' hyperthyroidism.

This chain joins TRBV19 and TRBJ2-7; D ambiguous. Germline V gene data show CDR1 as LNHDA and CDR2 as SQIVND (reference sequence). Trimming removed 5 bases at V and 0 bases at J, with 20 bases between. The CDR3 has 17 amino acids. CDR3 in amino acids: CASSPIRKSNPSYEQYF. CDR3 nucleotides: TGTGCCAGTAGTCCCATTCGGAAATCCAACCCCTCCTACGAGCAGTACTTC.

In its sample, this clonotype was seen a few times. The CDR3 is CASMFPKQGEFVLKGYTF. CDR3 DNA sequence: TGTGCCAGCATGTTCCCCAAACAGGGGGAATTTGTTTTAAAGGGCTACACCTTC. The rearrangement links TRBV7-9 to TRBJ1-2, with 8 nucleotides matching TRBD1. There are 18 residues in the CDR3. J was trimmed by 8 bases and V by 7 bases; bases with no gene match: 24. Germline values: CDR1 SEHNR, CDR2 FQNEAQ (reference sequence).

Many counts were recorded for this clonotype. The CDR3 nucleotides are TGTGCCAGCAGCGAATTAGGGACGGAACTCTACGAGCAGTACTTC. Translated, it gives CASSELGTELYEQYF. The chain uses TRBV7-9 and TRBJ2-7; D is tentatively TRBD1 or TRBD2 (5 bases each). This CDR3 contains 15 residues. Per germline, CDR1 SEHNR and CDR2 FQNEAQ (reference sequence). The germline V and J ends were trimmed by 5 bases and 3 bases, with 17 bases remaining between them.

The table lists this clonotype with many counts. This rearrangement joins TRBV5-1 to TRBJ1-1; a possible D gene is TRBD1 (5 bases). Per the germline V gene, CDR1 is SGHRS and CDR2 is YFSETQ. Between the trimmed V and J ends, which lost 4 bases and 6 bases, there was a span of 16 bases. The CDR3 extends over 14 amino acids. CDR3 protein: CASSTRGVDSEAFF. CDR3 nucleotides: TGCGCCAGCAGCACCCGGGGGGTCGACTCTGAAGCTTTCTTT.

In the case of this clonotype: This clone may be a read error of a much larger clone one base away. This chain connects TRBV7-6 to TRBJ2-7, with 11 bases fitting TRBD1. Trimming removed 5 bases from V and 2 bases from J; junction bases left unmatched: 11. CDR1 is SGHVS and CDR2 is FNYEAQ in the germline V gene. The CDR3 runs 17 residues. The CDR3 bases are TGTGCCAGCAGCCCATTTTCCGGACAGGGGGCTCCCTACGAGCAGTACTTC. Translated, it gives CASSPFSGQGAPYEQYF.

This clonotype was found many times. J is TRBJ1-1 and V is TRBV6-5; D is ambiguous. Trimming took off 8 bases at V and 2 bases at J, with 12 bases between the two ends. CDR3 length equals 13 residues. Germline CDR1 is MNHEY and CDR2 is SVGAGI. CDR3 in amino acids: CASGETVNTEAFF. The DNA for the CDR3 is TGTGCCAGCGGGGAGACGGTAAACACTGAAGCTTTCTTT.

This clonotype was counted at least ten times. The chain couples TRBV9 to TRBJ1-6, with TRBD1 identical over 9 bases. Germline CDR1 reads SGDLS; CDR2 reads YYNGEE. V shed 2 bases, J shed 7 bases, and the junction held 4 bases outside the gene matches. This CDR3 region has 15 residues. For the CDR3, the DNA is TGTGCCAGCAGCGTCCTCACAGGGGGCAATTCACCCCTCCACTTT. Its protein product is CASSVLTGGNSPLHF.

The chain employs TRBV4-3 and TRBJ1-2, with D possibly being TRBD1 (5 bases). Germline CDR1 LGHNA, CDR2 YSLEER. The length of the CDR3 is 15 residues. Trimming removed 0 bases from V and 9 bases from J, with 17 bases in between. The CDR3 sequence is CASSQDVRVVGSYTF. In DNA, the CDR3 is TGCGCCAGCAGCCAAGATGTCAGGGTAGTAGGGAGCTACACCTTC.

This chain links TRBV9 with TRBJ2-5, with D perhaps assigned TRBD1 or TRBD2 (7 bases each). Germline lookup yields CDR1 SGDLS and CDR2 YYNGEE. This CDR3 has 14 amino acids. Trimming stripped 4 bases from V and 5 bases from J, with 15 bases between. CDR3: CASSSGTARETQYF. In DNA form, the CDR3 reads TGTGCCAGCAGCAGCGGGACAGCCAGGGAGACCCAGTACTTC.

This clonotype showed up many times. CDR3 nucleotides: TGTGCCAGCAGCGTCAGGGTTTACACCGGGGAGCTGTTTTTT. Translation gives CASSVRVYTGELFF. The chain joins TRBV9 to TRBJ2-2, with D possibly TRBD1 on 5 matching bases. Germline V CDR1 and CDR2: SGDLS, YYNGEE. CDR3 length: 14 residues. With 2 bases removed from V and 3 bases from J, the gap between germline ends came to 8 bases.

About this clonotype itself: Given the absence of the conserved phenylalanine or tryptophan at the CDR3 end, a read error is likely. Written as DNA, the CDR3 is TGTGCCAGCAGCTTAGATCCGAACACCGGGGAGCTGTTTTTG. Translating gives CASSLDPNTGELFL. The chain carries TRBV7-8 and TRBJ2-2; D is ambiguous. Per germline, CDR1 SGHVS and CDR2 FQNEAQ. The CDR3 runs to 14 residues. Trimming removed 1 base at V and 0 bases at J, with 3 bases between.

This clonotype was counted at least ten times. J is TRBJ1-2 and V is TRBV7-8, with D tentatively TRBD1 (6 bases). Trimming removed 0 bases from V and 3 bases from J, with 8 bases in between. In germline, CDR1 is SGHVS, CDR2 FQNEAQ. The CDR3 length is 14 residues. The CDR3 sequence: CASSLAHRDYGYTF. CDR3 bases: TGTGCCAGCAGCTTAGCCCACAGGGACTATGGCTACACCTTC.

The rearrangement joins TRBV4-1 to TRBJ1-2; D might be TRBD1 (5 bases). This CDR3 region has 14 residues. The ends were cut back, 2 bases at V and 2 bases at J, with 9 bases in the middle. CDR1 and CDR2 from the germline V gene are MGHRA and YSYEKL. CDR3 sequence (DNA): TGCGCCAGCAGCCAACCAGGGACGAACTATGGCTACACCTTC. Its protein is CASSQPGTNYGYTF.

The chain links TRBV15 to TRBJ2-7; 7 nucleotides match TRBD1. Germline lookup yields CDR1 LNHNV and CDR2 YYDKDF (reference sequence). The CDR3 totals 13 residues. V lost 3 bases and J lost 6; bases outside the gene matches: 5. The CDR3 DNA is TGTGCCACCAGCAGCGGAACAGGGGTCGAGCAGTACTTC. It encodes CATSSGTGVEQYF.

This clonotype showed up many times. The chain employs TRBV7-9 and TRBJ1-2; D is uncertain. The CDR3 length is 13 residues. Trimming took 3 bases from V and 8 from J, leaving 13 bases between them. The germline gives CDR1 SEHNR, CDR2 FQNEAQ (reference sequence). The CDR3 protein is CASSLYHEVGYTF. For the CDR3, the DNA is TGTGCCAGCAGCTTGTACCATGAGGTCGGCTACACCTTC.

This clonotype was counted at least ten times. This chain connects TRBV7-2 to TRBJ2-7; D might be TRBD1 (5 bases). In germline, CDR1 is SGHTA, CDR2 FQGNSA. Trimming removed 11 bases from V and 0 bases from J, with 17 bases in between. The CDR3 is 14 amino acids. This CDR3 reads CAGMRQLSSYEQYF. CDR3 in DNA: TGTGCCGGCATGCGACAGTTGAGCTCCTACGAGCAGTACTTC.

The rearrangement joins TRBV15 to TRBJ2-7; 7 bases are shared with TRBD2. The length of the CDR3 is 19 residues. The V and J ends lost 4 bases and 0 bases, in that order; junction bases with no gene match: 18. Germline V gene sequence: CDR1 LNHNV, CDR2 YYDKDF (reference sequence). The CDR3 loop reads CATSTGDPYGGSSSYEQYF. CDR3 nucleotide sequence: TGTGCCACCAGCACCGGGGACCCCTATGGCGGGAGTAGCTCCTACGAGCAGTACTTC.

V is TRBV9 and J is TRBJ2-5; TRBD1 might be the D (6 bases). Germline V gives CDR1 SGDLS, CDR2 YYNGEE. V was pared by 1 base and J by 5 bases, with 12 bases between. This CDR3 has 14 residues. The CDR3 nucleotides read TGTGCCAGCAGCGTAAGACAGGTTCGGGAGACCCAGTACTTC. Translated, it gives CASSVRQVRETQYF.

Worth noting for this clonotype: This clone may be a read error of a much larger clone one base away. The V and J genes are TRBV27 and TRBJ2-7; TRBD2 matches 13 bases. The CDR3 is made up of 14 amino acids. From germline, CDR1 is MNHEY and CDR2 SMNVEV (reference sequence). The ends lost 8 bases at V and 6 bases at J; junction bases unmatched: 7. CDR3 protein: CASRLAGGHCEQYF. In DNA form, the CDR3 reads TGTGCCAGCCGACTAGCGGGAGGACACTGCGAGCAGTACTTC.

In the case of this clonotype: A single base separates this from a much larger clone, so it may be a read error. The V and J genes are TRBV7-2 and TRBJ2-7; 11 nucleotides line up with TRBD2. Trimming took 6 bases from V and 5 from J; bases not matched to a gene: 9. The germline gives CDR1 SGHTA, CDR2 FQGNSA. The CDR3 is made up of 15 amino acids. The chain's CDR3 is CASSVGSGRANEQYF. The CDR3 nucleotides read TGTGCCAGCAGTGTGGGTAGCGGGAGGGCTAACGAGCAGTACTTC.

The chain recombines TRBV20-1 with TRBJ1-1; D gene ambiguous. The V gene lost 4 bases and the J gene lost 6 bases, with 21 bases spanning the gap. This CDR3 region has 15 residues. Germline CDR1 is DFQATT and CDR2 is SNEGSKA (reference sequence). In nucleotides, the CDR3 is TGCAGTGCTAAAGTACGGGGTTCTCGGGTACCTGAAGCTTTCTTT. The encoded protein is CSAKVRGSRVPEAFF.

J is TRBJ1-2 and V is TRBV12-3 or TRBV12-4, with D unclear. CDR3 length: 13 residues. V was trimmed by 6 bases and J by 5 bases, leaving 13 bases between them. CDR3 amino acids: CASSYTRIYGYTF. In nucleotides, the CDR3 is TGTGCCAGCAGCTATACACGGATTTATGGCTACACCTTC.

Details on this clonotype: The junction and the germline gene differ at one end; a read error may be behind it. The CDR3 loop is CASSPGQAQEAQYF. The CDR3 nucleotides are TGTGCCAGCAGTCCTGGACAGGCTCAAGAGGCCCAGTACTTC. The rearrangement uses TRBV2 and TRBJ2-5; TRBD1 aligns across 7 bases. Germline values: CDR1 SNHLY, CDR2 FYNNEI. CDR3 length: 14 residues.

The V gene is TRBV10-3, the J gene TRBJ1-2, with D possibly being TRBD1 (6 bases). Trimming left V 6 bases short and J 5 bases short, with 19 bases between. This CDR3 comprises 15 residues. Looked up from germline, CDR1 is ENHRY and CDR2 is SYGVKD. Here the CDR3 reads CAISRGQGRAYGYTF. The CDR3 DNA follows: TGTGCCATCAGCCGGGGGCAGGGGCGGGCTTATGGCTACACCTTC.

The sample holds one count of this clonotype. The DNA of the CDR3 is TGTGCCAGCGGAGGGGAAAGGGGCGTCACTGAAGCTTTCTTT. It yields the protein CASGGERGVTEAFF. V and J are TRBV6-2 or TRBV6-3 and TRBJ1-1; D possibly corresponds to TRBD1 (5 bases). Trimming stripped 8 bases from V and 4 bases from J, with 17 bases between. This CDR3 comprises 14 residues. CDR1 is MNHEY and CDR2 is SVGEGT in the germline V gene.

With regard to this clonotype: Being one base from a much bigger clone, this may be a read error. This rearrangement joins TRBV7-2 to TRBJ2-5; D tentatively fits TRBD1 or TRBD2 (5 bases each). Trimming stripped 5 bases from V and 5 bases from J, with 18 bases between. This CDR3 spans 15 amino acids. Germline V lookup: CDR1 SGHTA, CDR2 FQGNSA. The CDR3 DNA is TGTGCCAGCAGCCTAGGGACCGCCGTCGGGGAGACCCAGTACTTC. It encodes CASSLGTAVGETQYF.

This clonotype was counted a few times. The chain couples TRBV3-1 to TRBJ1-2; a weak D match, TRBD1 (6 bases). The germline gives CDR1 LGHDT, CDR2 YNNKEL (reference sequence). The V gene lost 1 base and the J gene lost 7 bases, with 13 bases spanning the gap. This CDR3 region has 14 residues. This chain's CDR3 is CASSQAQGGSGYTF. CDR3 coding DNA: TGTGCCAGCAGCCAAGCACAGGGAGGATCTGGCTACACCTTC. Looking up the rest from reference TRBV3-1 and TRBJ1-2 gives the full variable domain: DTAVSQTPKYLVTQMGNDKSIKCEQNLGHDTMYWYKQDSKKFLKIMFSYNNKELIINETVPNRFSPKSPDKAHLNLHINSLELGDSAVYFCASSQAQGGSGYTFGSGTRLTVV.

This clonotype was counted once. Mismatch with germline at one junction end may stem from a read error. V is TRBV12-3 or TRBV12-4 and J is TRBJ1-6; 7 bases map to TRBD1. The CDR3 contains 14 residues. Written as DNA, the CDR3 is TGTGCCAGCAGTCCGGGACAGTCCAATTCACCCCCCCACTTT. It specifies CASSPGQSNSPPHF.

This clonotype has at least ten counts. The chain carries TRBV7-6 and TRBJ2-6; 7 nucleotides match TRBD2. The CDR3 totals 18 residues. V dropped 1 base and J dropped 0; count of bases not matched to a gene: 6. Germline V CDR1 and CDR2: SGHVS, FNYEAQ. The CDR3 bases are TGTGCCAGCAGCTTAGGTCCAGCGGGATCCTCTGGGGCCAACGTCCTGACTTTC. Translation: CASSLGPAGSSGANVLTF.

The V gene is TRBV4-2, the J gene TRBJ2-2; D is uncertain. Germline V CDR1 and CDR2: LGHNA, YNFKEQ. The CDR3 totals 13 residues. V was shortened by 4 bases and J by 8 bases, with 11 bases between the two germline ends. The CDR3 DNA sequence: TGTGCCAGCAGCCCTCCGGGTTCGGGGGAGCTGTTTTTT. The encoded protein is CASSPPGSGELFF.

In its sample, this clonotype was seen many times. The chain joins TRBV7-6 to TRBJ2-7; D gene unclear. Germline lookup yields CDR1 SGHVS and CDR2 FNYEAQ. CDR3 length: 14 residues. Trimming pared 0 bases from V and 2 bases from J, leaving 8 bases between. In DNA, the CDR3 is TGTGCCAGCAGCTTAGCAGACGGCACCTACGAGCAGTACTTC. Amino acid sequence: CASSLADGTYEQYF.

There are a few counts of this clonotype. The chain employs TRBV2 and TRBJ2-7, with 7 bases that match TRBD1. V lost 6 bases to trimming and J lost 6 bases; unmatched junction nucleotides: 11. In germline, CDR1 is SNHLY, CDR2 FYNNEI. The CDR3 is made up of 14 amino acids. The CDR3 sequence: CASSSRQGLPEQYF. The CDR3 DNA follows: TGTGCCAGCAGCTCAAGACAGGGTCTTCCCGAGCAGTACTTC.